The present T cell receptor (beta chain) was sequenced within a study of cytomegalovirus exposure and HLA in healthy donors. The PCR ran on 60 Vbeta and 13 Jbeta primers. Sequenced by immunoSEQ multiplex PCR; TCRdb stores in-frame clones only, minus some. The sample includes approximately 140,000 clones, about three quarters of them seen just once. CDR3 length: 14 residues. Germline V gene sequence: CDR1 SGHTA, CDR2 FQGTGA. After removal of 5 bases from V and 1 base from J, the junction contained 4 bases not matched to a gene. The sample comprised PBMCs. The chain has TRBV7-3 and TRBJ1-1; 7 nucleotides line up with TRBD1. The TCR comes from a woman aged 60-70 years in good health and CMV-seropositive. This CDR3 reads CASSPTGWNTEAFF. The CDR3 region has the DNA TGTGCCAGCAGCCCGACAGGGTGGAACACTGAAGCTTTCTTT.